The text below deals with one TCR beta chain. No cognate antigen has been identified for it. No base quality values were provided; no much bigger clone lies one nucleotide off. The CDR3 measures 13 amino acids from cysteine to phenylalanine. CDR3 DNA only is kept here, 39 bases in frame from base 1. CDR1 and CDR2 were assigned from the germline V gene (reference sequence) as MNHNY and SVGAGI. Germline trimming amounts to 6 bases on V and 7 bases on J, with 7 as the count of junction bases outside the gene matches. The source of the sample is a study of OX40 agonist ivuxolimab in advanced cancers. Regarding the study in general: Ivuxolimab, which targeted the costimulatory receptor OX40 (CD134), was an agonistic, fully human IgG2 monoclonal antibody. Intravenous ivuxolimab was administered to patients every 2 weeks at six dose levels: 0.01, 0.1, 0.3, 1.5, 3 and 10 mg/kg. Among the roughly 50 dose-escalation patients, approximately 20 had hepatocellular carcinoma, about 15 melanoma, 9 renal cell carcinoma and 9 head and neck cancer. In the dose-escalation cohort, around four fifths of patients were male, and the mean age was around 65 years with a range of roughly 23 to 79. Prior anti-PD-1, anti-PD-L1 or anti-CTLA-4 therapy was permitted, and roughly two fifths of dose-escalation patients had received checkpoint inhibitors. Partial responses occurred in three dose-escalation patients: two with cutaneous melanoma and one with hepatocellular carcinoma. The point of sequencing TCRbeta in the periphery was to test whether ivuxolimab changed TCR sequence diversity and drove clonal T-cell expansion. The monotherapy dose-escalation portion (N ≈ 52 patients) of the phase I ivuxolimab trial is reported in the paper.

The paper's findings and limits, for the study overall: The antigen specificity of the peripheral T cells that underwent clonal expansion was not determined. Low levels of normalized T-cell clonal expansion were also seen in some nonresponding patients. Partial responders in the 0.1-3.0 mg/kg groups had among the lowest normalized peripheral clonal expansion, especially among CD8+ T cells. After ivuxolimab, CD8+ T cells had more expanded clones than CD4+ T cells on average. At doses of 0.1 to 3.0 mg/kg, clonal expansion of both CD4+ and CD8+ T cells in blood was seen between baseline and week 6.

Patients with autoimmune disease history or receiving systemic immunosuppression were excluded from the trial. In every dose cohort, peripheral blood was drawn for TCR sequencing at baseline, cycle 4 day 1, and cycle 7 day 1. Samples were obtained from an open-label, multicenter, first-in-human phase I dose-escalation trial of ivuxolimab. Adults with locally advanced or metastatic melanoma, renal cell carcinoma, hepatocellular carcinoma or head and neck squamous cell carcinoma were enrolled in the trial. Before TCR sequencing, CD4+ T cells and CD8+ T cells from peripheral blood were sorted into separate populations. Genomic DNA was isolated from the sorted cells so that the TCRbeta CDR3 region could be sequenced. The immunoSEQ Assay was used for sequencing of TCRbeta CDR3 regions. TCRdb's version of the immuneACCESS table is confined to in-frame rearrangements and falls short of the full clone set. An unresolved V gene accounts for under half of the shortfall where checked; the remainder is of unknown origin. This sample is represented by about 59,000 clones; 94% of them were singletons. The top ten clones comprise roughly 20% of the sample.

This clonotype was obtained from an adult with an advanced solid tumor such as melanoma, head and neck, liver or kidney cancer. Here the chain combines TRBV6-6 and TRBJ1-2; 8 bases in the junction line up with TRBD1. The specimen comprised CD4+ or CD8+ T cells sorted from blood, sampled in a trial of the OX40 agonist ivuxolimab. The CDR3 protein sequence reads: CASSTGGPSGYTF. The nucleotides read TGTGCCAGCAGCACAGGGGGTCCCTCTGGCTACACCTTC.